The 15 T cell receptor beta chains presented below share a single source sample, sequenced in a study of graft-versus-host responses after intestinal transplantation. Their cognate antigens are unknown. TCRdb's table, derived via immunoSEQ multiplex PCR, lists solely in-frame clones and lacks some. Here the sample spans 81,000 or so clones, approximately 95% being singletons. Material: unstimulated CD8+ T cells sorted from spleen or lymph node cells, obtained before transplant. These receptors were obtained from a human donor who was the organ donor for an intestinal transplant.

The gene calls are TRBV10-3 and TRBJ2-7; 7 positions match TRBD1. This CDR3 comprises 14 residues. Germline CDR1 and CDR2: ENHRY and SYGVKD. Trimming at V came to 6 bases and at J to 2 bases, leaving 7 bases not matched to a gene. CDR3 sequence (DNA): TGTGCCATCAGCAAGACAGGGCCTGCCTACGAGCAGTACTTC. Protein: CAISKTGPAYEQYF.

The V and J genes are TRBV7-9 and TRBJ2-7; D possibly corresponds to TRBD1 (6 bases). This CDR3 is built from 15 residues. V was trimmed by 5 bases and J by 7 bases, leaving 21 bases between them. Germline CDR1 reads SEHNR; CDR2 reads FQNEAQ (reference sequence). CDR3 nucleotide sequence: TGTGCCAGCAGCCCATTGACAGGCTATCCGGGAGAGCAGTACTTC. This codes for CASSPLTGYPGEQYF.

This chain uses TRBV7-8 with TRBJ2-1; D is perhaps TRBD2 (6 bases). Germline V lookup: CDR1 SGHVS, CDR2 FQNEAQ. V lost 5 bases and J 3 bases, leaving 14 bases between the germline ends. This CDR3 spans 15 amino acids. CDR3 in DNA: TGTGCCAGCAGCCGGCGAGGTAGCGGCTACAATGAGCAGTTCTTC. Its translation is CASSRRGSGYNEQFF.

V gene TRBV5-7 combines with J gene TRBJ2-1, with D possibly TRBD2 on 7 matching bases. TRBV5-7 falls under the ORF class, with uncertain function. V shed 2 bases and J shed 4 bases, with 19 bases lying between them. The CDR3 is made up of 17 amino acids. Here the CDR3 DNA reads TGTGCCAGCAGCTTCGAGATCGGGCGGGGGCTGTACAATGAGCAGTTCTTC. Its translation is CASSFEIGRGLYNEQFF.

The chain combines TRBV19 with TRBJ2-1, with a tentative D call TRBD2 (6 bases). V was pared by 7 bases and J by 0 bases, with 16 bases between. CDR1 and CDR2 (germline): LNHDA, SQIVND (reference sequence). The CDR3 runs 16 residues. CDR3 in amino acids: CASMEGVGVSYNEQFF. CDR3 DNA sequence: TGTGCCAGTATGGAGGGAGTCGGGGTCTCCTACAATGAGCAGTTCTTC.

The rearrangement joins TRBV7-9 to TRBJ2-3; perhaps TRBD2 as D (5 bases). Germline loops: CDR1 SEHNR, CDR2 FQNEAQ (reference sequence). The CDR3 is 15 amino acids. V was clipped by 3 bases and J by 1 base, with 11 bases between them. As DNA, the CDR3 is TGTGCCAGCAGCTTCCCCCAGGAGGGCACAGATACGCAGTATTTT. Protein product: CASSFPQEGTDTQYF.

The chain combines TRBV2 with TRBJ2-1; 9 bases align to TRBD2. There are 17 residues in the CDR3. Per the germline V gene, CDR1 is SNHLY and CDR2 is FYNNEI. J gave up 8 bases and V 7 bases, and 18 bases lay outside the gene matches. Here the CDR3 DNA reads TGTGCCAGCAACCGACCGTCTAGCGGGATATCCCTGGATGAGCAGTTCTTC. Translated: CASNRPSSGISLDEQFF.

The chain has TRBV27 and TRBJ2-1, with TRBD2 matching 14 bases. V lost 8 bases, J lost 7 bases, and 10 bases stayed unmatched. The CDR3 runs to 16 residues. The germline CDR1 and CDR2 sequences are MNHEY and SMNVEV (reference sequence). This CDR3 is CASFPGGTSGGNEQFF. As DNA, the CDR3 is TGTGCCAGCTTCCCGGGGGGGACTAGCGGGGGTAATGAGCAGTTCTTC.

The J gene is TRBJ2-2, the V gene TRBV29-1, with TRBD2 matching over 8 bases. The CDR3 has 13 amino acids. The V and J ends lost 8 bases and 5 bases, in that order; junction bases with no gene match: 7. Germline V lookup: CDR1 SQVTM, CDR2 ANQGSEA. The CDR3 reads CSSRERETGELFF. The CDR3 DNA follows: TGCAGCTCCCGGGAGCGGGAGACCGGGGAGCTGTTTTTT.

As concerns this clone: Mismatch with germline at one junction end may stem from a read error. This chain connects TRBV4-1 to TRBJ2-1; 9 bases line up with TRBD2. Germline loops: CDR1 MGHRA, CDR2 YSYEKL. The CDR3 runs 16 residues. As DNA, the CDR3 is TGTGCCAGCAGCCAAGATATCGCGGGAGGGGGAAATGAGCAGTTCTTC. As protein: CASSQDIAGGGNEQFF.

The J gene is TRBJ1-2, the V gene TRBV29-1; 8 nucleotides line up with TRBD1. Germline-derived CDR1 and CDR2 are SQVTM and ANQGSEA. This CDR3 has 13 residues. With 5 bases clipped from V and 5 bases from J, the junction kept 7 bases outside the gene matches. CDR3 loop: CSVSPTGVYGYTF. DNA for the CDR3: TGCAGCGTTTCCCCGACAGGGGTTTATGGCTACACCTTC. Together with reference TRBV29-1 and TRBJ1-2, the CDR3 gives the full variable domain: SAVISQKPSRDICQRGTSLTIQCQVDSQVTMMFWYRQQPGQSLTLIATANQGSEATYESGFVIDKFPISRPNLTFSTLTVSNMSPEDSSIYLCSVSPTGVYGYTFGSGTRLTVV.

The J gene is TRBJ2-1, the V gene TRBV27, with 7 bases fitting TRBD2. The CDR3 length is 15 residues. Germline values: CDR1 MNHEY, CDR2 SMNVEV (reference sequence). The ends lost 2 bases at V and 4 bases at J; junction bases unmatched: 5. The CDR3 region is CASSLILALYNEQFF. For the CDR3, the DNA is TGTGCCAGCAGTTTAATACTAGCGCTTTACAATGAGCAGTTCTTC.

This chain joins TRBV7-9 and TRBJ2-1, with 12 nucleotides matching TRBD2. CDR1 is SEHNR, CDR2 FQNEAQ, per germline (reference sequence). The CDR3 length is 17 residues. V was pared by 6 bases and J by 8 bases, with 14 bases of the junction left unmatched. CDR3 in DNA: TGTGCCAGCAGGGATACTAGCGGGGGGCCCCGGGGCGATGAGCAGTTCTTC. It codes for CASRDTSGGPRGDEQFF.

The rearrangement joins TRBV11-3 to TRBJ2-7, with D possibly being TRBD2 (6 bases). Germline lookup yields CDR1 SGHNT and CDR2 YENEEA. This CDR3 contains 15 residues. V was shortened by 5 bases and J by 4 bases, with 18 bases between the two germline ends. The CDR3 nucleotides are TGTGCCAGCAGCCAGCCTCCGGGAGAGAGATACGAGCAGTACTTC. It specifies CASSQPPGERYEQYF.

The chain combines TRBV19 with TRBJ1-2, with D perhaps TRBD1 (6 bases). V lost 3 bases, J lost 7 bases, and 12 bases lay in between. The CDR3 is 13 amino acids. CDR1 and CDR2 from the germline V gene are LNHDA and SQIVND (reference sequence). CDR3 protein: CASSMRGAGGYTF. The CDR3 DNA is TGTGCCAGTAGTATGCGGGGGGCAGGTGGCTACACCTTC.